This TCR beta chain was captured in a study of T cells in Graves' hyperthyroidism and ophthalmopathy (dated by TCRdb to about 2019). Study-level background: Peripheral blood was sampled at the time of initial diagnosis, prior to any treatment. After sampling, hyperthyroidism patients received methimazole starting at 30 mg daily, and ophthalmopathy patients received high-dose intravenous methylprednisolone. Prospective prediction of ophthalmopathy was tested in an independent validation cohort of 18 hyperthyroidism patients and 17 patients who later progressed to ophthalmopathy. TCR V-J signatures able to tell the groups apart were searched for in a discovery cohort of 100 or so patients, of whom around 43 had Graves' ophthalmopathy and about 60 had stable Graves' hyperthyroidism. For training and testing, the roughly 93 patients in the discovery cohort were randomly divided in a 7:3 ratio. The study also compared thyroid tissue and blood T-cell repertoires from a handful of Graves' hyperthyroidism patients. TCR Vbeta CDR3 sequencing of 140 or so peripheral blood samples (over 40 ophthalmopathy, roughly 72 hyperthyroidism and 17 progressor patients) is reported in the paper.

TCR beta CDR3 regions were amplified from RNA transcripts. The TCR CDR3 was subjected to a first round of RT-PCR using the HTBI primer set and the Qiagen OneStep RT-PCR kit. Libraries were constructed in a second round of multiplex PCR, after which size selection and purification were carried out. Sequencing of the libraries was done on an Illumina HiSeq2000 using paired-end 100 bp reads. On the authors' methods: SOAPnuke was used to process the raw data, removing reads that contained adapters or uncalled bases, had a mean Phred below 15, or lacked an exact match to the constant primer or identifier. COPE v1.2.5 was used to merge the high-quality paired reads, and each unique nucleotide sequence was defined as a clonotype. MiTCR v1.1 was used to align the clonotypes against IMGT TRBV, TRBD and TRBJ reference segments. Analysis was restricted to V-J combinations with a frequency above 0.0001, which covered 98% to 99.2% of repertoires. The TCS score was defined as F50 (clonal expansion) divided by E x V (chaos), with BLOSUM62-based TCRdist calculated between CDR3 peptides within each V-J. Welch's t-statistics and random forest reduced just over 500 V-J features to some 14, which were used in a naive Bayes classifier (R e1071). Starting from the raw public reads, TCRdb applied fastp trimming at Q25, assembled clones with MiXCR and retained in-frame beta chains. When rows share a CDR3 protein, they turn into one entry using the most common DNA and genes. The V and J calls and clone size come from TCRdb's table, not from the authors' own analysis. Counted in this sample were around 600,000 distinct CDR3 sequences; approximately 16% of them appeared once. The ten biggest clones cover around 3.5% of the sample.

In the ophthalmopathy patients, disease was moderately to severely active, with a Clinical Activity Score of 3 or more, a NOSPECS grade of 4 or more, and a duration of less than 3 months. Any patient with an uncontrolled infection, another autoimmune disease, pregnancy or lactation was excluded. Diagnoses relied on clinical symptoms, serum thyroxine and TRAb, thyroid ultrasound and orbital computed tomography. Ficoll-Paque density gradient centrifugation was used to isolate PBMCs from approximately 10 ml of fresh peripheral blood. Total RNA was extracted using Trizol reagent, and RNA quality was assessed on an Agilent 2100 Bioanalyzer. Notes on this clonotype: Its specific antigen is unknown. No base qualities exist here, and no much larger clone lies one base off it.

V is reduced by 5 bases and J by 7 bases, leaving a spacing of 9 bases between them. Reading from cysteine to phenylalanine, the CDR3 counts 11 amino acids. Only CDR3 DNA remains: 33 bases, in frame from the first base. Taken from the germline V gene (reference sequence), the CDR1 and CDR2 loops are GTSNPN and SVGIG. Overall study results and their limits: Most expanded thyroid clonotypes (frequency above 0.001) were also found in blood, which suggests that blood repertoires may mirror thyroid immune responses. Ophthalmopathy was separated from stable hyperthyroidism by a 13 V-J signature model, with 87.88% sensitivity and about 84% specificity obtained in cross-validation and 80%/75% obtained in testing. In validation, the model predicted progression to ophthalmopathy with over 65% sensitivity and approximately 72% specificity, a median of approximately 6.5 months before onset. Sample size was not statistically predetermined, and blinding of investigators to group allocation was not performed.

Recombination connected TRBV30 to TRBJ1-5; TRBD1 might be the D gene, on 5 matching bases. The sample taken for sequencing was blood. The clonotype was recovered from a woman between 35 and 50 years old with Graves' ophthalmopathy. The DNA sequence is as follows: TGTGCCTGGTGGGGCTTCCAGCCCCAGCATTTT. It translates as CAWWGFQPQHF.